This entry concerns a single TCR beta chain. Its antigen has not been determined. Base qualities are missing; no much larger clone stands one base away. The data originate from a study of cytomegalovirus exposure and HLA in healthy donors (dated by TCRdb to 2017 to 2019). Turning to the overall study: According to an earlier analysis of 587 of the donors, about 190 million T cells yielded over 90 million unique TCR beta sequences and 276 Gb of sequence data. Approximately 310 gigabases of sequencing data and 70 million to 95 million unique TCR sequences made up an early release that covered under 750 HLA-typed donors. Among the roughly 400 genotyped donors, under 90% belonged to the genetic ancestry cluster associated with self-reported Caucasian donors. The study aimed to test whether signatures of past pathogen exposure could be identified by cataloging public T cell receptors. The study used immunosequencing to profile the T cell repertoires of more than 650 subjects and linked those repertoires to cytomegalovirus serostatus. In addition to the first cohort of around 670 subjects, a separate validation cohort of approximately 110 different subjects was used. To predict cytomegalovirus infection status, the study brought together high-throughput TCR immunosequencing, statistical association of individual TCRs with disease status, and machine learning. A later analysis re-examined previously published TCR beta repertoires from more than 600 donors and added high-resolution HLA genotyping to investigate patterns of TCR occurrence. The later analysis used no new phenotypic data to find candidate immune exposures, relying instead on TCR beta sequences and their occurrence across donors. An earlier analysis of fewer than 700 of the donors applied high-throughput TCR beta sequencing to assess whether each TCR beta V gene segment acted as functional or pseudogenic. Alongside the repertoire data, information on donor age, sex, ethnicity and CMV serostatus was compiled. A later genetic analysis used genome-wide SNP genotypes for about 60% of the roughly 700 donors, treating that subset as a discovery cohort. All discovery cohort repertoires had been generated using a single sequencing platform. Class I and class II HLA loci were covered by the typing at four-digit resolution. Typing coverage varied by locus: 629-630 donors for A, B, C, DRB1 and DQB1; roughly 560 for DQA1; more than 600 for DPA1; approximately 470 for DPB1. Because of strong linkage in the cohort, roughly 5 DR-DQ haplotypes were treated as single units for association and clustering. On average, over 200,000 unique TCR beta nucleotide sequences were sequenced per donor among about 400 genotyped donors of the cohort, with 15% to 20% of those sequences being non-productive. The paper as a whole reports these results and caveats: A cluster of highly shared sequence variants was judged likely to be a technical artifact of the sequencing pipeline. CMV serostatus was the only immune exposure information available for the cohort. In a later analysis, 16,951 TCR beta sequences were associated with specific HLA alleles at a false discovery rate of 0.05. In this cohort, only TCR beta chains were sequenced, and detectable features were limited by the absence of alpha or paired-chain data. In a later analysis, HLA-associated TCR beta chains were found to be more clonally expanded and to have lower generation probabilities than equally common non-associated chains. While some public TCRs were present in many individuals, most TCR sequences turned up only very rarely across donors. V-gene and J-gene trimming of TCR beta chains was associated with a missense DCLRE1C variant in a later genetic analysis, and the association was replicated in an independent cohort. In a later analysis, the rate of TCR association differed among HLA loci, with DRB1 alleles having the most associated TCRs and HLA-C alleles having the fewest. According to a later genetic analysis, donors in an Asian-associated ancestry cluster had fewer N-insertions in productive TCRs than the approximately 700-donor mean. The study gave a list of about 170 TCR beta chains associated with cytomegalovirus. Cytomegalovirus status was reported to be diagnosed by the classifier with high specificity and sensitivity in both the original and validation cohorts. When HLA alleles, especially DR and DQ, strongly co-occurred, TCR associations were difficult to assign to individual alleles. Because HLA typing was missing for some donors at each locus, association tests included only the typed subset. A further reported finding was that TCR beta sequences accurately predicted the HLA-A and HLA-B alleles for most subjects in the first cohort. Correlated functional status among segregating V segments might be attributable to linkage disequilibrium, but an unknown experimental factor could not be ruled out. The authors suggested that the approach could potentially be generalized to other disease states and immunological phenotypes. Some IMGT-functional V segments, including TRBV6-2 and TRBV6-3, could not be distinguished by the 87-base-pair reads and were therefore excluded. A later analysis reported that several top co-occurrence clusters appeared linked to parvovirus B19, influenza, CMV and Epstein-Barr virus. According to a later analysis, most CMV-associated TCR beta chains appeared to be HLA-restricted, and the HLA associations seemed to be driven largely by CMV exposure. Because counts were too low, some 17 rarely observed V segments, including chromosome 9 orphons, were left out of the earlier analysis of some 640 of the donors. In vitro tests confirmed that a few of the cytomegalovirus-associated TCR beta chains recognize cytomegalovirus antigens. Sequencing depth was assumed to be roughly uniform across donors in the presence/absence analyses, though that assumption may not hold. In an earlier analysis of some 540 of the donors, most TCR beta V segments appeared in productive rearrangements about 90% or about 30% of the time, broadly matching IMGT annotations.

The library was prepared using the immunoSEQ multiplex PCR assay. The multiplex PCR relied on a mix of 60 forward primers for TCR Vbeta segments and 13 reverse primers for TCR Jbeta segments. Amplification of the CDR3 region of rearranged TCR beta genes was performed with a multiplex PCR assay on genomic DNA. On the Illumina HiSeq System, the amplified TCR beta libraries were sequenced as 87-base-pair reads. Under the source paper's analysis protocol: A later analysis tallied 70 million to 100 million unique TCR beta chains across the 666 repertoires, and around 12 million of those chains were shared by two or more donors. A nearest-neighbor algorithm error-corrected the raw reads and collapsed the reads into unique sequences, merging closely related sequences to remove PCR and sequencing errors. CDR3 sequences were aligned to IMGT reference sequences to assign V, D and J gene segments. For a sequence to be retained, a match of at least six nucleotides was required to both a V gene segment and a J gene segment. A rearrangement counted as productive if the CDR3 had no stop codons and remained in frame with V and J, and every other rearrangement counted as non-productive. Following IMGT convention, CDR3 was defined as the stretch from the second conserved V-encoded cysteine up to the conserved J-encoded phenylalanine. Sequences without an unambiguous match to a single V gene segment were excluded from the earlier analysis of a few hundred of the donors. In an earlier analysis of around 600 of the donors, V segments were called functional above 56.7% productive rearrangements and were called segregating when the between-donor standard deviation exceeded 5%. A statistical classification framework was built to diagnose cytomegalovirus status from the catalog of TCR beta chain sequences. V and J gene assignment, in a later analysis, came from comparing TCR nucleotide sequences with IMGT/GENE-DB human TR gene sequences. A later analysis assigned CDR3 sequences and most-parsimonious VDJ recombination scenarios with the TCRdist pipeline. In a later analysis, every TCR beta chain was defined by the combination of its CDR3 amino acid sequence and its V-gene family, and reads without a unique V-gene family were dropped. To address suspected cross-contamination and a sequencing artifact, a later analysis removed 550 to 750 highly shared, low-generation-probability nucleotide sequences. A later analysis calculated a clonal expansion index for each public chain from normalized within-repertoire ranks of inferred template counts. In a later analysis, generation probabilities were computed with a VDJ recombination model fitted to out-of-frame rearrangements, and the resulting probabilities were checked against IGoR. A later analysis scored TCR-TCR, TCR-HLA and TCR-CMV co-occurrence with hypergeometric tests, applying a repertoire-size bias correction to TCR pairs. To estimate false discovery rates, a later analysis permuted the HLA or CMV assignments 20 times. In a later analysis, co-occurring TCRs were grouped using DBSCAN, with TCRdist sequence similarity added in when clustering inside HLA-allele-positive subsets. Repertoires with fewer than 30,000 or more than 120,000 public chains, plus five repertoires with anomalous nucleotide sharing, were excluded from co-occurrence clustering. The source is immuneACCESS, and TCRdb retained only in-frame sequences with V and J called. Part of the clones is not carried over; for the studies checked, unresolved V genes explain less than half of this, and the remainder is unexplained. V, J and clone size were drawn from that table, and D and trimming were deduced from the DNA. For this sample there are about 180,000 clones; about 82% appear just once. The top ten constitute 1.5% to 2% of the sample.

The CDR3 runs 15 amino acids, cysteine and phenylalanine included. The DNA shown is the 45-base CDR3, in frame from base 1. For CDR1 and CDR2, the germline V gene lists SNHLY and FYNNEI. Trimming at the junction amounts to 0 bases on V and 4 bases on J, and the germline ends lie 10 bases apart. The cohort comprised 710 or so healthy bone marrow donors. All cohort members were sampled while nominally healthy, although unrecorded immune exposures were likely present. The donor was CMV seronegative and was included in the group of about 400 seronegative cohort members. Every donor gave a peripheral blood sample, and the peripheral blood mononuclear cells from that sample were used for TCR beta sequencing. The Qiagen DNeasy Blood Extraction Kit was used to extract genomic DNA from the blood cell samples.

The sequenced sample consisted of PBMCs. The V gene is TRBV2 and the J gene is TRBJ2-1; a tentative D call is TRBD1 (5 bases match). The clonotype originates from a woman younger than 45 in good health and CMV-seronegative. The CDR3 amino acid sequence is: CASSEALAGYNEQFF. The nucleotide sequence is given as TGTGCCAGCAGTGAAGCGCTTGCAGGGTACAATGAGCAGTTCTTC.